This T cell receptor (beta chain) was recorded in a study of spatial heterogeneity in lung cancer. Whole-study context: The mean occurrence of each unique TCR and UMI combination in raw reads exceeded 9.5. Study results and caveats: Detection of ubiquitous tumor TCRs in blood was higher at resection than follow-up.

The time point: sample taken at primary tumor resection. No cell sorting; template was whole RNA from tumor, lung tissue or PBMC. Per the germline V gene, CDR1 is DFQATT and CDR2 is SNEGSKA (reference sequence). V dropped 3 bases and J dropped 4 bases, with 15 bases sitting between them. CDR3 size: 14 residues. TCRdb fed the 5' RACE reads into MiXCR, producing one record per CDR3 protein. The sample contains about 36,000 distinct CDR3 sequences, roughly 7.2% of which appear only once. With regard to this clonotype: Its specificity is unknown.

The sequence came from a female donor with early-stage non-small cell lung cancer. The chain recombines TRBV20-1 with TRBJ2-5; no clear D. The material was PBMCs, obtained at surgery. The CDR3 coding sequence is TGCAGTGCTAGCCTAAGCCGGAGTGGAGAGACCCAGTACTTC. Encoded protein: CSASLSRSGETQYF.